The 24 T cell receptor beta chains below come from one sample, sequenced in a study of blood T cell repertoires in COVID-19. Profiled with immunoSEQ multiplex PCR; TCRdb holds only in-frame clones, not every one. The table lists 88,000 or so clones, approximately 86% of them singletons, with more than 7% in the top ten. The sample comprised peripheral blood. The receptors stem from a man aged 60 to 75 with acute or convalescent COVID-19.

The chain joins TRBV9 to TRBJ1-2; the D gene is possibly TRBD1 (5 bases). The CDR3 spans 15 residues. Germline V CDR1 and CDR2: SGDLS, YYNGEE. V dropped 4 bases and J dropped 3 bases, with 16 bases sitting between them. CDR3 DNA: TGTGCCAGCAGCCCAGCGCCGGGGGTCGACTATGGCTACACCTTC. Its translation: CASSPAPGVDYGYTF. The variable domain in full, with the rest retrieved from reference TRBV9 and TRBJ1-2, is DSGVTQTPKHLITATGQRVTLRCSPRSGDLSVYWYQQSLDQGLQFLIQYYNGEERAKGNILERFSAQQFPDLHSELNLSSLELGDSALYFCASSPAPGVDYGYTFGSGTRLTVV.

This chain uses TRBV19 with TRBJ1-2, with 7 bases that match TRBD1. CDR1 is LNHDA and CDR2 is SQIVND in the germline V gene (reference sequence). Trimming removed 5 bases from V and 2 bases from J; junction bases left unmatched: 11. The CDR3 contains 16 residues. The CDR3 nucleotides read TGTGCCAGTAGTCCCGCCGGGACAGCTAAGAACTATGGCTACACCTTC. It translates to CASSPAGTAKNYGYTF.

The genes are TRBV10-2 and TRBJ2-7, with D uncertain. Germline V CDR1 and CDR2: WSHSY, SAAADI. V was shortened by 3 bases and J by 2 bases, with 11 bases between the two germline ends. This CDR3 spans 14 amino acids. The DNA for the CDR3 is TGCGCCAGCAGTGATTCCCACAGCCCCTACGAGCAGTACTTC. Its translation: CASSDSHSPYEQYF.

The chain has TRBV10-3 and TRBJ1-4; D gene uncertain. Germline V gene lookup returns CDR1 ENHRY and CDR2 SYGVKD. The CDR3 covers 15 residues. With 5 bases removed from V and 5 bases from J, the gap between germline ends came to 15 bases. DNA of the CDR3: TGTGCCATCAGTCCCACGGGAGAGTCAAATGAAAAACTGTTTTTT. Its protein is CAISPTGESNEKLFF.

This clone was seen a handful of times. The chain joins TRBV19 to TRBJ2-2; 9 bases fit TRBD2. This CDR3 has 17 amino acids. V was clipped by 3 bases and J by 6 bases; unmatched bases: 11. The germline gives CDR1 LNHDA, CDR2 SQIVND (reference sequence). In nucleotides, the CDR3 is TGTGCCAGTAGTATTCTAATTGGCGGGAGGGCGTCCGGGGAGCTGTTTTTT. Encoded protein: CASSILIGGRASGELFF.

The V call is TRBV7-2, the J call TRBJ1-2; tentative D call: TRBD1 (5 bases). From germline, CDR1 is SGHTA and CDR2 FQGNSA. The CDR3 is made up of 13 amino acids. V gave up 5 bases and J gave up 6 bases, with 13 bases separating them. CDR3: CASSPALRDGYTF. CDR3 sequence (DNA): TGTGCCAGCAGCCCCGCCCTCAGGGATGGCTACACCTTC.

V is TRBV5-1 and J is TRBJ2-7; TRBD2 aligns across 8 bases. The J segment lost 0 bases and the V segment lost 4 bases, leaving 9 bases of the junction unmatched. Germline V gene sequence: CDR1 SGHRS, CDR2 YFSETQ. CDR3 size: 16 residues. The chain's CDR3 is CASSGDSGGTSYEQYF. In DNA, the CDR3 is TGCGCCAGCAGCGGTGACTCGGGAGGGACCTCCTACGAGCAGTACTTC.

The chain has TRBV28 and TRBJ1-6; 9 bases map to TRBD1. This CDR3 has 15 residues. CDR1 is MDHEN, CDR2 SYDVKM, per germline. With V trimmed by 1 base and J by 10 bases, 5 bases remained unmatched. CDR3 nucleotides: TGTGCCAGCAGTTTATCGGGGACAGGGAAATCACCCCTCCACTTT. Translated: CASSLSGTGKSPLHF.

The rearrangement links TRBV13 to TRBJ2-5; D unresolved. The CDR3 consists of 13 residues. The V end lost 4 bases, the J end lost 0 bases, and 6 bases lay between the germline ends. Germline CDR1 reads PRHDT; CDR2 reads FYEKMQ (reference sequence). The CDR3 region is CASSSRYQETQYF. The DNA for the CDR3 is TGTGCCAGCAGCTCCAGATACCAAGAGACCCAGTACTTC.

The V call is TRBV9, the J call TRBJ2-7, with D possibly matching TRBD2 (6 bases). Per the germline V gene, CDR1 is SGDLS and CDR2 is YYNGEE. The CDR3 length is 14 residues. With 3 bases removed from V and 6 bases from J, the gap between germline ends came to 16 bases. This CDR3 is CASSAGGGRPEQYF. The DNA of the CDR3 is TGTGCCAGCAGCGCAGGTGGGGGGAGGCCCGAGCAGTACTTC.

This chain links TRBV19 with TRBJ2-3, with D hard to call. The CDR3 has 14 amino acids. V gave up 0 bases and J gave up 11 bases, with 15 bases separating them. CDR1 is LNHDA, CDR2 SQIVND, per germline (reference sequence). The CDR3 loop reads CASSIERPLRGQYF. The CDR3 DNA reads as TGTGCCAGTAGTATAGAGAGGCCCCTACGCGGGCAGTATTTT.

V gene TRBV7-2 combines with J gene TRBJ2-7, with 7 bases fitting TRBD1. Germline V lookup: CDR1 SGHTA, CDR2 FQGNSA. This CDR3 contains 14 residues. Losses at the gene ends were 5 bases for V and 4 bases for J; bases not matched to a gene: 8. In nucleotides, the CDR3 is TGTGCCAGCAGCATTACAGGGGATAAATACGAGCAGTACTTC. This encodes CASSITGDKYEQYF.

The rearrangement uses TRBV19 and TRBJ1-1; D not resolved. V was cut by 8 bases and J by 4 bases, with 14 bases left in between. The CDR3 extends over 13 amino acids. The germline gives CDR1 LNHDA, CDR2 SQIVND (reference sequence). DNA for the CDR3: TGTGCCAGTGGCCCTACCGGGTCCACTGAAGCTTTCTTT. Its protein is CASGPTGSTEAFF. Full variable domain (remainder filled in from reference TRBV19 and TRBJ1-1): DGGITQSPKYLFRKEGQNVTLSCEQNLNHDAMYWYRQDPGQGLRLIYYSQIVNDFQKGDIAEGYSVSREKKESFPLTVTSAQKNPTAFYLCASGPTGSTEAFFGQGTRLTVV.

The chain has TRBV28 and TRBJ1-2; TRBD1 aligns across 7 bases. This CDR3 contains 16 residues. The ends lost 5 bases at V and 3 bases at J; junction bases unmatched: 12. Germline CDR1 and CDR2: MDHEN and SYDVKM. The CDR3 loop reads CASSAIRDSRYYGYTF. The DNA of the CDR3 is TGTGCCAGCAGTGCCATTAGGGACAGCCGTTACTATGGCTACACCTTC.

V gene TRBV27 combines with J gene TRBJ2-3; D is uncertain. In germline, CDR1 is MNHEY, CDR2 SMNVEV (reference sequence). V was pared by 7 bases and J by 1 base, with 9 bases between. The CDR3 loop spans 13 amino acids. In DNA, the CDR3 is TGTGCCAGCAAACCATTAGGCACAGATACGCAGTATTTT. Translation: CASKPLGTDTQYF.

V gene TRBV7-5 combines with J gene TRBJ1-2; TRBD1, the table's D call, lacks a check against the DNA. TRBV7-5 is assigned pseudogene status. The CDR3 is 14 residues long. The CDR3 region is CARSLTDPVGGYTF. CDR3 DNA sequence: TGTGCCAGAAGCTTAACAGACCCGGTCGGAGGCTACACCTTC.

The chain uses TRBV7-2 and TRBJ2-1; D is uncertain. Between the trimmed V and J ends, which lost 1 base and 3 bases, there was a span of 7 bases. CDR1 SGHTA and CDR2 FQGNSA come from the germline V gene. The CDR3 runs 14 residues. The chain's CDR3 is CASSLVLHYNEQFF. The CDR3, as DNA: TGTGCCAGCAGCTTAGTGTTACACTACAATGAGCAGTTCTTC.

This sequence joins TRBV30 and TRBJ2-7; TRBD1 matches 8 bases. The CDR3 totals 14 residues. The germline V gene encodes CDR1 GTSNPN and CDR2 SVGIG (reference sequence). V was pared by 6 bases and J by 7 bases, with 14 bases of the junction left unmatched. As DNA, the CDR3 is TGTGCCTGTTCCGGCCGGGACAGGCTTTGGGAGCAGTACTTC. As protein: CACSGRDRLWEQYF.

The chain has TRBV5-1 and TRBJ1-1; 11 bases are shared with TRBD1. CDR1 is SGHRS and CDR2 is YFSETQ in the germline V gene. The trim removed 6 bases at V and 8 bases at J, leaving 9 bases unmatched. The CDR3 spans 14 residues. CDR3 in DNA: TGCGCCAGCAAGGAGGACAGGGGGCTACAAGAAGCTTTCTTT. Translation gives CASKEDRGLQEAFF.

CDR3: CASSLDLIGRTSTDTQYF. In DNA, the CDR3 is TGTGCCAGCAGCTTAGATCTTATCGGGAGGACTAGCACAGATACGCAGTATTTT. The chain is built from TRBV7-2 and TRBJ2-3; 7 nucleotides agree with TRBD2. CDR1 is SGHTA and CDR2 is FQGNSA in the germline V gene. The ends lost 1 base at V and 0 bases at J; junction bases unmatched: 10. This CDR3 contains 18 residues.

This chain connects TRBV7-8 to TRBJ2-7, with no clear D. CDR1 and CDR2 (germline): SGHVS, FQNEAQ. V was trimmed by 0 bases and J by 4 bases, leaving 10 bases between them. The CDR3 covers 14 residues. The CDR3 spells CASSLADTLYEQYF. CDR3 nucleotides: TGTGCCAGCAGCTTAGCCGACACACTTTACGAGCAGTACTTC.

This chain uses TRBV5-4 with TRBJ2-1, with a tentative D call TRBD2 (7 bases). The CDR3 is made up of 12 amino acids. Germline CDR1 reads SGHNT; CDR2 reads YYREEE (reference sequence). The V gene lost 5 bases and the J gene lost 9 bases, with 12 bases spanning the gap. This CDR3 is CASSKGGGEQFF. The CDR3 DNA follows: TGTGCCAGCAGTAAAGGGGGGGGTGAGCAGTTCTTC.

This clone was recorded once. The V and J genes are TRBV6-2 or TRBV6-3 and TRBJ2-1, with 11 bases identical to TRBD2. The CDR3 covers 16 residues. After removal of 0 bases from V and 6 bases from J, the junction contained 4 bases not matched to a gene. Germline V lookup: CDR1 MNHEY, CDR2 SVGEGT. The CDR3 here is CASSYSASGGFNEQFF. The CDR3 nucleotides are TGTGCCAGCAGTTACTCGGCTAGCGGGGGGTTCAATGAGCAGTTCTTC.

Comments on this clone: A much larger clone is a single base away; this may be a read error. The chain is built from TRBV12-3 or TRBV12-4 and TRBJ1-6; a weak D match, TRBD1 (5 bases). The CDR3 loop spans 13 amino acids. CDR3 amino acids: CVSSIQADSPLHF. DNA of the CDR3: TGTGTCAGCAGCATACAGGCTGATTCACCCCTCCACTTT.